This TCR beta chain comes out of a study of blood T cell repertoires in COVID-19. Study-wide background: Researchers got acute and convalescent COVID-19 samples from the United States, Italy and Spain.

This CDR3 region has 15 residues. Germline V gives CDR1 SGHRS, CDR2 YFSETQ. V was clipped by 9 bases and J by 4 bases; unmatched bases: 6. Some clones are missing from TCRdb's copy, which holds only in-frame ones; the method was immunoSEQ multiplex PCR. The data contain approximately 200,000 clones, roughly 84% of them singletons. This sequence was found in a man aged 30 to 45 in a cohort exposed to, infected with or recovered from COVID-19 (not recorded which). This chain joins TRBV5-1 and TRBJ2-2; 13 positions match TRBD2. Sequencing input: PBMCs or T cells enriched from blood (not recorded which). The CDR3 DNA reads as TGCGCCATCTTACTAGCGGGAGGGACCACCGGGGAGCTGTTTTTT. It codes for CAILLAGGTTGELFF.